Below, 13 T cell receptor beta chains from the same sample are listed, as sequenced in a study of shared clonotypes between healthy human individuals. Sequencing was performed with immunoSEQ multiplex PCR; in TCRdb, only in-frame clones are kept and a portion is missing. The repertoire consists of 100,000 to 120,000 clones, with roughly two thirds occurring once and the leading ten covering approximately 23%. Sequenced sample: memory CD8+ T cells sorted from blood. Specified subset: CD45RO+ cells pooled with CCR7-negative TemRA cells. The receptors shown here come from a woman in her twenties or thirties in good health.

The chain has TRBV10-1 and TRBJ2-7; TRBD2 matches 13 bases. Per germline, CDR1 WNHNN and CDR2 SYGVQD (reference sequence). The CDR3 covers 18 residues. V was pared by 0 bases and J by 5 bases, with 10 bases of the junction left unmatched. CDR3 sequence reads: CASSESTSGRLSTHEQYF. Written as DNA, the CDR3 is TGCGCCAGCAGTGAGTCGACTAGCGGGAGGCTTTCTACCCACGAGCAGTACTTC.

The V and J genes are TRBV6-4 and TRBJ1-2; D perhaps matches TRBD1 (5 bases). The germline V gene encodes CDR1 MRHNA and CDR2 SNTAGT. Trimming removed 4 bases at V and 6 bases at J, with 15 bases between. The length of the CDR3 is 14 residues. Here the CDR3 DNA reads TGTGCCAGCAGTGCCGGCATTCGGGGGGATGGCTACACCTTC. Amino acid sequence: CASSAGIRGDGYTF.

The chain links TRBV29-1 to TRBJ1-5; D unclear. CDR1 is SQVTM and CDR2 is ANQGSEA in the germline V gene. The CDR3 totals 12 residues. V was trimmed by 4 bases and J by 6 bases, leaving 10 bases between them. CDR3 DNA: TGCAGCGTTGGGGAGAGGTTTCAGCCCCAGCATTTT. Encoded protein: CSVGERFQPQHF. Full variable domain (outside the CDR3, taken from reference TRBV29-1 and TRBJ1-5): SAVISQKPSRDICQRGTSLTIQCQVDSQVTMMFWYRQQPGQSLTLIATANQGSEATYESGFVIDKFPISRPNLTFSTLTVSNMSPEDSSIYLCSVGERFQPQHFGDGTRLSIL.

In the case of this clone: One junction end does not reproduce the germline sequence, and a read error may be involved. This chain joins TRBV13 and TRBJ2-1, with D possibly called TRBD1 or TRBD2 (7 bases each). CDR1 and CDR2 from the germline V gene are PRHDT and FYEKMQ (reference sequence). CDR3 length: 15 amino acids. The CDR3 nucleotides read TGTACCAGCCGGGTCCAGGGGGGGAATCCCTACGAGCAGTTCTTC. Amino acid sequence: CTSRVQGGNPYEQFF. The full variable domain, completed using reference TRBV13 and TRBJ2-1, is AAGVIQSPRHLIKEKRETATLKCYPIPRHDTVYWYQQGPGQDPQFLISFYEKMQSDKGSIPDRFSAQQFSDYHSELNMSSLELGDSALYFCTSRVQGGNPYEQFFGPGTRLTVL.

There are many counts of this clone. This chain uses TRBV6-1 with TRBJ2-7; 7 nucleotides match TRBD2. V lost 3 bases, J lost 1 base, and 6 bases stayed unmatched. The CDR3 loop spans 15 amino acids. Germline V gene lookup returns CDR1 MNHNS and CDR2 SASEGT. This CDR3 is CASSEEGGGSYEQYF. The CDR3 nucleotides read TGTGCCAGCAGTGAGGAAGGCGGGGGATCCTACGAGCAGTACTTC.

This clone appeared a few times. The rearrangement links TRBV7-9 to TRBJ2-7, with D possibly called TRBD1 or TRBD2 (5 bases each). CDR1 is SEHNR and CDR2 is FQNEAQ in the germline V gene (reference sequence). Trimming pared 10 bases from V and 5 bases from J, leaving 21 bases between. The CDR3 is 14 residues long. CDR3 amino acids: CATGAYGDEDEQYF. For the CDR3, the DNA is TGTGCCACCGGTGCTTACGGGGACGAGGACGAGCAGTACTTC.

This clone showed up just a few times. CDR3 DNA sequence: TGTGCCAGCAGTCCCCGACAGGAGAGGGGGGACACTGAAGCTTTCTTT. Translated: CASSPRQERGDTEAFF. This rearrangement joins TRBV27 to TRBJ1-1; D might be TRBD1 (6 bases). Between the trimmed V and J ends, which lost 5 bases and 3 bases, there was a span of 19 bases. The CDR3 contains 16 residues. CDR1 is MNHEY, CDR2 SMNVEV, per germline (reference sequence).

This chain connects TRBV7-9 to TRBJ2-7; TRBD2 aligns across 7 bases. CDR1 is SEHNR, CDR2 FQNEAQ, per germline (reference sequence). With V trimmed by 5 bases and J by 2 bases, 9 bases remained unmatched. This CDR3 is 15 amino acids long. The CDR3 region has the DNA TGTGCCAGCAGCCAAGATCTAGCGGAAGCCTACGAGCAGTACTTC. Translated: CASSQDLAEAYEQYF.

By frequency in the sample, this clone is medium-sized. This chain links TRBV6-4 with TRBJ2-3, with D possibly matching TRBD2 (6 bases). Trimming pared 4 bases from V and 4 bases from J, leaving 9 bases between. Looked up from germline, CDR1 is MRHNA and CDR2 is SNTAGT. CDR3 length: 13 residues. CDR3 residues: CASSAGVADTQYF. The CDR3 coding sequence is TGTGCCAGCAGTGCGGGAGTGGCAGATACGCAGTATTTT.

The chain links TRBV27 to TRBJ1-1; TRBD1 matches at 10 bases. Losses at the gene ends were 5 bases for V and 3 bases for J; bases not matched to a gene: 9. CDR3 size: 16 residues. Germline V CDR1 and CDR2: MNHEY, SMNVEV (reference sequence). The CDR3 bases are TGTGCCAGCAGTCCGGGACAGGGGAGGGCGGACACTGAAGCTTTCTTT. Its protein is CASSPGQGRADTEAFF.

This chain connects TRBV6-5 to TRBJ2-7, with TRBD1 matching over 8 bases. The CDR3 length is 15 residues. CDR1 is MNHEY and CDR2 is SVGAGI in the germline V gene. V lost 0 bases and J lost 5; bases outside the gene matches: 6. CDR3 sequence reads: CASSYSGQVGDEQYF. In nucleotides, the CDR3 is TGTGCCAGCAGTTACTCGGGACAGGTCGGCGACGAGCAGTACTTC.

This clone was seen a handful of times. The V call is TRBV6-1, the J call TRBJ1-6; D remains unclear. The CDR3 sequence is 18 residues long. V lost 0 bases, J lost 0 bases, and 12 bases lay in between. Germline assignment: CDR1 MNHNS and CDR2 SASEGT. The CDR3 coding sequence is TGTGCCAGCAGTGAAGCGCGCAGCCTGAGCTCCTATAATTCACCCCTCCACTTT. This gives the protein CASSEARSLSSYNSPLHF.

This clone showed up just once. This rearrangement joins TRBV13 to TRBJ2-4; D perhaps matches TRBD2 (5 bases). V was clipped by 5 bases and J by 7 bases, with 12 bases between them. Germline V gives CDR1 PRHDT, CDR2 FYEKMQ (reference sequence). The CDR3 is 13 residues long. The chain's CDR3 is CASSRREENIQYF. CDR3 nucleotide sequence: TGTGCCAGCAGCCGCCGGGAAGAGAACATTCAGTACTTC.